This TCR beta chain is from a study of blood T cell repertoires in COVID-19 (dated by TCRdb to the early 2020s). Background on the whole study: Samples from collaborators originated in the United States, Italy and Spain and spanned both the acute and convalescent phases of COVID-19. The material from the prospective study consisted of cDNA or gDNA derived from T cells, B-cell-depleted T cells, or PBMCs. Subjects who had been exposed to COVID-19, were actively infected with it, or had recovered from it provided the deeply sampled blood TCRbeta repertoires that made up the dataset. The repertoires were released in a freely available public database meant as a resource for research on the immune response to SARS-CoV-2. Samples came from the ongoing ImmuneRACE study (first 160 participants) plus 1,254 subjects from 6 global collaborators. Nearly every sample came with metadata listing a de-identified subject ID, COVID-19 status, age in years and sex. Where available, HLA class I and class II types were taken from metadata supplied by the sample provider and were not determined by assay-based typing. Overall study results and their limits: How much clinical and demographic metadata was included differed by source and by participant, and the metadata was provided uncurated.

TCRbeta CDR3 regions were amplified from genomic DNA using the immunoSEQ Assay, a bias-controlled multiplex PCR. Per the authors' processing: The number of nucleated cells in each sample was estimated from the amplification of reference gene primers within the assay. To quantify the absolute abundance of each unique TCRbeta CDR3 rearrangement, sequence reads were collapsed and filtered. For each sample, productive Simpson clonality was calculated as the square root of Simpson's diversity index across productive rearrangements. In TCRdb, the immuneACCESS table is reduced to in-frame sequences with V and J assigned. These tables do not hold every clone; where another copy was compared, an unresolved V gene accounts for under half, and the others remain unexplained. V, J and clone size are those of that table, while D and trimming were read from the DNA. The sample profile shows roughly 230,000 clones; about 86% of them were found once. 3.4% of the sample is held by the ten biggest clonotypes.

About this clone itself: Its antigen remains undetermined. Base quality data are lacking; no much larger clone is found one base away.

Enrolling through a virtual design, the prospective study's participants ranged in age from roughly 18 to 100 years and lived across roughly 24 United States geographic areas. To assign participants to cohorts, the prospective study relied on clinical history that participants themselves reported in a screening survey and a study questionnaire. Recovered participants in ImmuneRACE Cohort 3 were defined as having two consecutive negative NP/OP PCR tests, clearance from a healthcare professional, or resolution of symptoms. In the prospective study, mobile phlebotomists collected whole blood, serum and a nasopharyngeal or oropharyngeal swab from each participant. Prospective study participants could optionally give additional blood draws and questionnaires over an approximately two-month period. Prospective study blood samples were shipped either frozen or at room temperature before DNA extraction.

V is cut by 2 bases and J by 10 bases, and the space between the germline ends is 12 bases. CDR1 and CDR2 are drawn from the germline V gene: MNHEY, SVGEGT. The CDR3 has 13 amino acids, counting the end cysteine and phenylalanine. This entry keeps only the CDR3 DNA: 39 bases, framed from base 1. Sequenced: PBMCs or T cells enriched from blood (not recorded which). Recombination joined TRBV6-2 or TRBV6-3 with TRBJ2-1; no D gene call is confident. The TCR originated in a man between 50 and 59 years old who had recovered from COVID-19. CDR3 loop: CASSYPQAGEQFF. In nucleotides, the sequence is TGTGCCAGCAGTTACCCCCAGGCTGGCGAGCAGTTCTTC.